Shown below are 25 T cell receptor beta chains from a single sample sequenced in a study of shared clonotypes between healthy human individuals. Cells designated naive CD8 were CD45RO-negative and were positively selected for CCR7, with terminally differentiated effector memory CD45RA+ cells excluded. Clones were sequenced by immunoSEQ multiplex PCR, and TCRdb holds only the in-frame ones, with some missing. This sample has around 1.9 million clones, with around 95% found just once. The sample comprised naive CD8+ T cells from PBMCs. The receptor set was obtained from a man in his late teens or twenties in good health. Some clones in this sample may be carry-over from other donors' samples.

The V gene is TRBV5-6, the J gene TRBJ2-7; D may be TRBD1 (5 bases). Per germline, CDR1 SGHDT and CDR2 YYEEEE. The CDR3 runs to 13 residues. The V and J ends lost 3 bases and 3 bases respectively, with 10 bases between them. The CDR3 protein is CASSSDRDYEQYF. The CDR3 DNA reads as TGTGCCAGCAGCTCCGACAGAGACTACGAGCAGTACTTC.

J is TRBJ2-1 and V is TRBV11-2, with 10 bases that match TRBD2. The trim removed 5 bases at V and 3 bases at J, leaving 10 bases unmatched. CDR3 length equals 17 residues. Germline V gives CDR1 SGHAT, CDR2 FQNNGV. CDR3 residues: CASSPTGTSDVYNEQFF. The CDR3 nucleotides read TGTGCCAGCAGCCCAACAGGGACTAGCGACGTCTACAATGAGCAGTTCTTC.

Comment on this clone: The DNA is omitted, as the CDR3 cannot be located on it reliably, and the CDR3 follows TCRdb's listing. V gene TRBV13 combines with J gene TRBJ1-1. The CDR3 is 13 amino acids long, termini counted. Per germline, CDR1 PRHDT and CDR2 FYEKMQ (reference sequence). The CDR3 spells CASSLLRAVEAFF.

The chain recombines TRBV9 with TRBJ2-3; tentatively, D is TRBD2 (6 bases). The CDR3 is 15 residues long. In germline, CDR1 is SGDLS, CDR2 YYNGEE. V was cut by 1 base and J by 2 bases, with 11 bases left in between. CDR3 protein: CASSVRRENTDTQYF. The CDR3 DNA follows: TGTGCCAGCAGCGTAAGGAGGGAGAACACAGATACGCAGTATTTT.

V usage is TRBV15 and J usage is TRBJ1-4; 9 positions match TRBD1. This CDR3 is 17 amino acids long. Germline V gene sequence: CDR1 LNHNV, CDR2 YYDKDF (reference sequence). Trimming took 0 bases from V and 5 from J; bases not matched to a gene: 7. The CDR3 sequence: CATSREPWGTGNEKLFF. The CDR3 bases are TGTGCCACCAGCAGAGAACCGTGGGGGACAGGGAATGAAAAACTGTTTTTT. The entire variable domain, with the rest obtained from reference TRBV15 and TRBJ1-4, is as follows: DAMVIQNPRYQVTQFGKPVTLSCSQTLNHNVMYWYQQKSSQAPKLLFHYYDKDFNNEADTPDNFQSRRPNTSFCFLDIRSPGLGDTAMYLCATSREPWGTGNEKLFFGSGTQLSVL.

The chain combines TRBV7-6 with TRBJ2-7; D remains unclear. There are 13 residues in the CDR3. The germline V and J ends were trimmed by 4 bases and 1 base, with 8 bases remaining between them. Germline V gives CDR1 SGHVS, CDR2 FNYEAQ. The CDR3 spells CASSSSSSYEQYF. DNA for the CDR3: TGTGCCAGCAGCTCGTCCAGTTCCTACGAGCAGTACTTC.

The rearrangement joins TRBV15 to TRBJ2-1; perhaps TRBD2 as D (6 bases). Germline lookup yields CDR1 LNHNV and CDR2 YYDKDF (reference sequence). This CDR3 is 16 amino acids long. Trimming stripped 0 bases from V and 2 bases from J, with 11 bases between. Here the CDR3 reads CATSREDSGPYNEQFF. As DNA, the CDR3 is TGTGCCACCAGCAGAGAGGATAGCGGTCCCTACAATGAGCAGTTCTTC.

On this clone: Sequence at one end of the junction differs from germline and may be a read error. The chain's CDR3 is CASSVAGTDLTNEKLFF. CDR3 bases: TGTGCCAGCAGCGTAGCCGGGACAGACCTTACTAATGAAAAACTGTTTTTT. The chain links TRBV7-8 to TRBJ1-4; the match to TRBD1 covers 7 bases. Germline CDR1 and CDR2: SGHVS and FQNEAQ. The CDR3 covers 17 residues. The whole variable domain, filled in from reference TRBV7-8 and TRBJ1-4, reads GAGVSQSPRYKVAKRGQDVALRCDPISGHVSLFWYQQALGQGPEFLTYFQNEAQLDKSGLPSDRFFAERPEGSVSTLKIQRTQQEDSAVYLCASSVAGTDLTNEKLFFGSGTQLSVL.

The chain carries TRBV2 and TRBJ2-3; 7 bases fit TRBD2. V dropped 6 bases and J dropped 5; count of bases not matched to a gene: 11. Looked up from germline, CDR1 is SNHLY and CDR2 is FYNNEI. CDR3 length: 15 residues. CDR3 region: CASSPMMGEGDTQYF. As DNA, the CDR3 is TGTGCCAGCAGCCCAATGATGGGGGAGGGAGATACGCAGTATTTT.

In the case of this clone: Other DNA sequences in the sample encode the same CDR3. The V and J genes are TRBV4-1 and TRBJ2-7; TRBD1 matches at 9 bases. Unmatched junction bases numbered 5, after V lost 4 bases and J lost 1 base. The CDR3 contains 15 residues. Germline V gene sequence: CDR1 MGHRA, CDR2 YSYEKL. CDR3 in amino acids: CASSLSGTGSYEQYF. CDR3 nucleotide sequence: TGCGCCAGCAGCCTATCCGGGACAGGGTCCTACGAGCAGTACTTC.

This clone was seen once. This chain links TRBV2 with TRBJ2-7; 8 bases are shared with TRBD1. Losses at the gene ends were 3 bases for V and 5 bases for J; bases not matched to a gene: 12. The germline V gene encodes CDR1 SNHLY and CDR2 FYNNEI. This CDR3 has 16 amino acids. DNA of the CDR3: TGTGCCAGCAGTGAGGGATATAGACAGGGGTCGGACGAGCAGTACTTC. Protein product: CASSEGYRQGSDEQYF. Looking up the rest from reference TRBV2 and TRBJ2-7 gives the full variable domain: EPEVTQTPSHQVTQMGQEVILRCVPISNHLYFYWYRQILGQKVEFLVSFYNNEISEKSEIFDDQFSVERPDGSNFTLKIRSTKLEDSAMYFCASSEGYRQGSDEQYFGPGTRLTVT.

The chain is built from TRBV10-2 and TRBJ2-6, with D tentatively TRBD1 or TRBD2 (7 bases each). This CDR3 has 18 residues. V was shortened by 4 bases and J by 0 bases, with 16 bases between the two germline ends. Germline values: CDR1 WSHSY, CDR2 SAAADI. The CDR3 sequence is CASSGIERDSSGANVLTF. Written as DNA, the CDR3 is TGCGCCAGCAGTGGAATCGAGCGGGACAGCTCTGGGGCCAACGTCCTGACTTTC.

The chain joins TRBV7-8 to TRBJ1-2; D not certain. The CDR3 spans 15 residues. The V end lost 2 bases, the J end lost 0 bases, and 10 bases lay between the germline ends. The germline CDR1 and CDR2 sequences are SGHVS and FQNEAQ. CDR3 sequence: CASSLYGRANYGYTF. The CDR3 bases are TGTGCCAGCAGCTTATACGGCAGAGCTAACTATGGCTACACCTTC.

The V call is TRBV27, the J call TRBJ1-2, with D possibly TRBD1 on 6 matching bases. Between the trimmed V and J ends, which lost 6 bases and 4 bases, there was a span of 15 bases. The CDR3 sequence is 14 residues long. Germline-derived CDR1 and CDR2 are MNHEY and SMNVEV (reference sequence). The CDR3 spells CASSPSGAVYGYTF. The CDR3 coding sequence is TGTGCCAGCAGCCCTTCAGGGGCCGTCTATGGCTACACCTTC.

CDR3 protein: CASSKQGGDYGYTF. In nucleotides, the CDR3 is TGTGCCAGCAGTAAACAGGGGGGAGACTATGGCTACACCTTC. The chain employs TRBV6-5 and TRBJ1-2, with TRBD1 matching over 8 bases. This CDR3 has 14 residues. The V segment lost 5 bases and the J segment 3 bases; nucleotides outside the gene matches: 5. The germline gives CDR1 MNHEY, CDR2 SVGAGI.

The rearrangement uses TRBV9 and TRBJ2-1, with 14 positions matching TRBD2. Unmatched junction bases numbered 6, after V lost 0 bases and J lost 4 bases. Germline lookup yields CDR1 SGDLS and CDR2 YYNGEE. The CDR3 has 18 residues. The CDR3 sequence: CASSVATTSGREYNEQFF. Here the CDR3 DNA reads TGTGCCAGCAGCGTAGCTACGACTAGCGGGAGGGAATACAATGAGCAGTTCTTC.

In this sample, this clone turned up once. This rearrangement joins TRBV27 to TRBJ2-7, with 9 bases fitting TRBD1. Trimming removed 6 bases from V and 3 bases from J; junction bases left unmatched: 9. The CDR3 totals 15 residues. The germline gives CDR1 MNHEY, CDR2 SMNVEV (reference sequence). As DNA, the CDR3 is TGTGCCAGCAGCAGCACAGGGGGCATAGGCTACGAGCAGTACTTC. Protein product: CASSSTGGIGYEQYF.

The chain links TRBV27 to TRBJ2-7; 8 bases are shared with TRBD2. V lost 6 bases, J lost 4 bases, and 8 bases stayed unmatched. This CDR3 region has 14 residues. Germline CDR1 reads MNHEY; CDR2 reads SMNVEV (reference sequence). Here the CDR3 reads CASRGRLASYEQYF. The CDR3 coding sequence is TGTGCCAGCAGGGGGAGACTAGCGTCATACGAGCAGTACTTC.

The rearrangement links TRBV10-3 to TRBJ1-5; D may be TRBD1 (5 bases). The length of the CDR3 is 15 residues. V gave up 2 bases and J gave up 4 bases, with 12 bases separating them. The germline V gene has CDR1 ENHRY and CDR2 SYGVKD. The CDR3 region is CAISEQGIGNQPQHF. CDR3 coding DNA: TGTGCCATCAGTGAGCAGGGTATCGGAAATCAGCCCCAGCATTTT.

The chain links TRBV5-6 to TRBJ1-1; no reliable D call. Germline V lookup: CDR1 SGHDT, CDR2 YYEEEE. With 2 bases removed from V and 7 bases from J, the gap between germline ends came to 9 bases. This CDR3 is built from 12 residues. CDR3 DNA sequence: TGTGCCAGCAGCTTCGGGGAGGGTGAAGCTTTCTTT. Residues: CASSFGEGEAFF.

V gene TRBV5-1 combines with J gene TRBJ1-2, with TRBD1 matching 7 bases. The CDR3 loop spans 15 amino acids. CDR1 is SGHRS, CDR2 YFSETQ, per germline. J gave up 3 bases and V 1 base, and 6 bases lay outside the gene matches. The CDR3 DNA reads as TGCGCCAGCAGCTTGTCCGGGACAGCGTACTATGGCTACACCTTC. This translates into CASSLSGTAYYGYTF.

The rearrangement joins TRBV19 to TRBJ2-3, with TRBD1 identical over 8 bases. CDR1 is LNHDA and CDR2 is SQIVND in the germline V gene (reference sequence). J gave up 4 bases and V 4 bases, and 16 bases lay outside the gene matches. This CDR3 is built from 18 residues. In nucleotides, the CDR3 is TGTGCCAGTAGTAGGGACAGGTACCCTCTGAAGGGAGCAGATACGCAGTATTTT. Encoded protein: CASSRDRYPLKGADTQYF.

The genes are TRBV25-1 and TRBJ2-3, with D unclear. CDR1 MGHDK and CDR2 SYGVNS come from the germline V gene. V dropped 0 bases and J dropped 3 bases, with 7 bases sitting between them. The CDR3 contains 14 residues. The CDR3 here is CASSEYRSTDTQYF. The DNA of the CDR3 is TGTGCCAGCAGTGAATACCGGTCAACAGATACGCAGTATTTT.

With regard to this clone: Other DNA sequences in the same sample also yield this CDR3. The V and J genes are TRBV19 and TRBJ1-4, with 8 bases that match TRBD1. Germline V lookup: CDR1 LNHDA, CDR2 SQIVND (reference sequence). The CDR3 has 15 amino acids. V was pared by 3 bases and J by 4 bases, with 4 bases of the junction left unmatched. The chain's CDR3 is CASSMDREGNEKLFF. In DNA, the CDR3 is TGTGCCAGTAGTATGGACAGGGAGGGTAATGAAAAACTGTTTTTT.

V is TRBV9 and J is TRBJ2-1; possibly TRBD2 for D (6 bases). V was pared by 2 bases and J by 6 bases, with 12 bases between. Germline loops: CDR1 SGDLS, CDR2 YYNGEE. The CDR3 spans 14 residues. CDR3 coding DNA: TGTGCCAGCAGCGTTCAACCCGGGGGCAATGAGCAGTTCTTC. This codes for CASSVQPGGNEQFF.